This TCR beta chain was captured in a study of cytomegalovirus exposure and HLA in healthy donors. Findings and caveats of the study: Most TCR sequences were uncommon, yet certain public TCRs appeared in many donors. Several top significant clusters appeared, in a later analysis, to be linked to common viral pathogens. Apparent HLA restriction characterized most CMV-associated TCR beta chains in a later analysis.

Concerning this clone: Its antigen remains unidentified.

The CDR3 runs to 15 residues. Germline-derived CDR1 and CDR2 are SGHTA and FQGNSA. Trimming took 1 base from V and 0 from J, leaving 6 bases between them. Primers: 60 Vbeta forward and 13 Jbeta reverse. TCRdb's table, derived via immunoSEQ multiplex PCR, lists solely in-frame clones and lacks some. This table has more than 150,000 clones, around 80% appearing once. This sequence joins TRBV7-2 and TRBJ2-2, with D unclear. This receptor was identified in a man aged 18 to 29 in good health and CMV-seronegative. Sequences were obtained from PBMCs. The CDR3 reads CASSLVSSNTGELFF. CDR3 DNA: TGTGCCAGCAGCTTAGTTTCCTCGAACACCGGGGAGCTGTTTTTT. Complete variable domain (other parts from reference TRBV7-2 and TRBJ2-2): GAGVSQSPSNKVTEKGKDVELRCDPISGHTALYWYRQSLGQGLEFLIYFQGNSAPDKSGLPSDRFSAERTGGSVSTLTIQRTQQEDSAVYLCASSLVSSNTGELFFGEGSRLTVL.